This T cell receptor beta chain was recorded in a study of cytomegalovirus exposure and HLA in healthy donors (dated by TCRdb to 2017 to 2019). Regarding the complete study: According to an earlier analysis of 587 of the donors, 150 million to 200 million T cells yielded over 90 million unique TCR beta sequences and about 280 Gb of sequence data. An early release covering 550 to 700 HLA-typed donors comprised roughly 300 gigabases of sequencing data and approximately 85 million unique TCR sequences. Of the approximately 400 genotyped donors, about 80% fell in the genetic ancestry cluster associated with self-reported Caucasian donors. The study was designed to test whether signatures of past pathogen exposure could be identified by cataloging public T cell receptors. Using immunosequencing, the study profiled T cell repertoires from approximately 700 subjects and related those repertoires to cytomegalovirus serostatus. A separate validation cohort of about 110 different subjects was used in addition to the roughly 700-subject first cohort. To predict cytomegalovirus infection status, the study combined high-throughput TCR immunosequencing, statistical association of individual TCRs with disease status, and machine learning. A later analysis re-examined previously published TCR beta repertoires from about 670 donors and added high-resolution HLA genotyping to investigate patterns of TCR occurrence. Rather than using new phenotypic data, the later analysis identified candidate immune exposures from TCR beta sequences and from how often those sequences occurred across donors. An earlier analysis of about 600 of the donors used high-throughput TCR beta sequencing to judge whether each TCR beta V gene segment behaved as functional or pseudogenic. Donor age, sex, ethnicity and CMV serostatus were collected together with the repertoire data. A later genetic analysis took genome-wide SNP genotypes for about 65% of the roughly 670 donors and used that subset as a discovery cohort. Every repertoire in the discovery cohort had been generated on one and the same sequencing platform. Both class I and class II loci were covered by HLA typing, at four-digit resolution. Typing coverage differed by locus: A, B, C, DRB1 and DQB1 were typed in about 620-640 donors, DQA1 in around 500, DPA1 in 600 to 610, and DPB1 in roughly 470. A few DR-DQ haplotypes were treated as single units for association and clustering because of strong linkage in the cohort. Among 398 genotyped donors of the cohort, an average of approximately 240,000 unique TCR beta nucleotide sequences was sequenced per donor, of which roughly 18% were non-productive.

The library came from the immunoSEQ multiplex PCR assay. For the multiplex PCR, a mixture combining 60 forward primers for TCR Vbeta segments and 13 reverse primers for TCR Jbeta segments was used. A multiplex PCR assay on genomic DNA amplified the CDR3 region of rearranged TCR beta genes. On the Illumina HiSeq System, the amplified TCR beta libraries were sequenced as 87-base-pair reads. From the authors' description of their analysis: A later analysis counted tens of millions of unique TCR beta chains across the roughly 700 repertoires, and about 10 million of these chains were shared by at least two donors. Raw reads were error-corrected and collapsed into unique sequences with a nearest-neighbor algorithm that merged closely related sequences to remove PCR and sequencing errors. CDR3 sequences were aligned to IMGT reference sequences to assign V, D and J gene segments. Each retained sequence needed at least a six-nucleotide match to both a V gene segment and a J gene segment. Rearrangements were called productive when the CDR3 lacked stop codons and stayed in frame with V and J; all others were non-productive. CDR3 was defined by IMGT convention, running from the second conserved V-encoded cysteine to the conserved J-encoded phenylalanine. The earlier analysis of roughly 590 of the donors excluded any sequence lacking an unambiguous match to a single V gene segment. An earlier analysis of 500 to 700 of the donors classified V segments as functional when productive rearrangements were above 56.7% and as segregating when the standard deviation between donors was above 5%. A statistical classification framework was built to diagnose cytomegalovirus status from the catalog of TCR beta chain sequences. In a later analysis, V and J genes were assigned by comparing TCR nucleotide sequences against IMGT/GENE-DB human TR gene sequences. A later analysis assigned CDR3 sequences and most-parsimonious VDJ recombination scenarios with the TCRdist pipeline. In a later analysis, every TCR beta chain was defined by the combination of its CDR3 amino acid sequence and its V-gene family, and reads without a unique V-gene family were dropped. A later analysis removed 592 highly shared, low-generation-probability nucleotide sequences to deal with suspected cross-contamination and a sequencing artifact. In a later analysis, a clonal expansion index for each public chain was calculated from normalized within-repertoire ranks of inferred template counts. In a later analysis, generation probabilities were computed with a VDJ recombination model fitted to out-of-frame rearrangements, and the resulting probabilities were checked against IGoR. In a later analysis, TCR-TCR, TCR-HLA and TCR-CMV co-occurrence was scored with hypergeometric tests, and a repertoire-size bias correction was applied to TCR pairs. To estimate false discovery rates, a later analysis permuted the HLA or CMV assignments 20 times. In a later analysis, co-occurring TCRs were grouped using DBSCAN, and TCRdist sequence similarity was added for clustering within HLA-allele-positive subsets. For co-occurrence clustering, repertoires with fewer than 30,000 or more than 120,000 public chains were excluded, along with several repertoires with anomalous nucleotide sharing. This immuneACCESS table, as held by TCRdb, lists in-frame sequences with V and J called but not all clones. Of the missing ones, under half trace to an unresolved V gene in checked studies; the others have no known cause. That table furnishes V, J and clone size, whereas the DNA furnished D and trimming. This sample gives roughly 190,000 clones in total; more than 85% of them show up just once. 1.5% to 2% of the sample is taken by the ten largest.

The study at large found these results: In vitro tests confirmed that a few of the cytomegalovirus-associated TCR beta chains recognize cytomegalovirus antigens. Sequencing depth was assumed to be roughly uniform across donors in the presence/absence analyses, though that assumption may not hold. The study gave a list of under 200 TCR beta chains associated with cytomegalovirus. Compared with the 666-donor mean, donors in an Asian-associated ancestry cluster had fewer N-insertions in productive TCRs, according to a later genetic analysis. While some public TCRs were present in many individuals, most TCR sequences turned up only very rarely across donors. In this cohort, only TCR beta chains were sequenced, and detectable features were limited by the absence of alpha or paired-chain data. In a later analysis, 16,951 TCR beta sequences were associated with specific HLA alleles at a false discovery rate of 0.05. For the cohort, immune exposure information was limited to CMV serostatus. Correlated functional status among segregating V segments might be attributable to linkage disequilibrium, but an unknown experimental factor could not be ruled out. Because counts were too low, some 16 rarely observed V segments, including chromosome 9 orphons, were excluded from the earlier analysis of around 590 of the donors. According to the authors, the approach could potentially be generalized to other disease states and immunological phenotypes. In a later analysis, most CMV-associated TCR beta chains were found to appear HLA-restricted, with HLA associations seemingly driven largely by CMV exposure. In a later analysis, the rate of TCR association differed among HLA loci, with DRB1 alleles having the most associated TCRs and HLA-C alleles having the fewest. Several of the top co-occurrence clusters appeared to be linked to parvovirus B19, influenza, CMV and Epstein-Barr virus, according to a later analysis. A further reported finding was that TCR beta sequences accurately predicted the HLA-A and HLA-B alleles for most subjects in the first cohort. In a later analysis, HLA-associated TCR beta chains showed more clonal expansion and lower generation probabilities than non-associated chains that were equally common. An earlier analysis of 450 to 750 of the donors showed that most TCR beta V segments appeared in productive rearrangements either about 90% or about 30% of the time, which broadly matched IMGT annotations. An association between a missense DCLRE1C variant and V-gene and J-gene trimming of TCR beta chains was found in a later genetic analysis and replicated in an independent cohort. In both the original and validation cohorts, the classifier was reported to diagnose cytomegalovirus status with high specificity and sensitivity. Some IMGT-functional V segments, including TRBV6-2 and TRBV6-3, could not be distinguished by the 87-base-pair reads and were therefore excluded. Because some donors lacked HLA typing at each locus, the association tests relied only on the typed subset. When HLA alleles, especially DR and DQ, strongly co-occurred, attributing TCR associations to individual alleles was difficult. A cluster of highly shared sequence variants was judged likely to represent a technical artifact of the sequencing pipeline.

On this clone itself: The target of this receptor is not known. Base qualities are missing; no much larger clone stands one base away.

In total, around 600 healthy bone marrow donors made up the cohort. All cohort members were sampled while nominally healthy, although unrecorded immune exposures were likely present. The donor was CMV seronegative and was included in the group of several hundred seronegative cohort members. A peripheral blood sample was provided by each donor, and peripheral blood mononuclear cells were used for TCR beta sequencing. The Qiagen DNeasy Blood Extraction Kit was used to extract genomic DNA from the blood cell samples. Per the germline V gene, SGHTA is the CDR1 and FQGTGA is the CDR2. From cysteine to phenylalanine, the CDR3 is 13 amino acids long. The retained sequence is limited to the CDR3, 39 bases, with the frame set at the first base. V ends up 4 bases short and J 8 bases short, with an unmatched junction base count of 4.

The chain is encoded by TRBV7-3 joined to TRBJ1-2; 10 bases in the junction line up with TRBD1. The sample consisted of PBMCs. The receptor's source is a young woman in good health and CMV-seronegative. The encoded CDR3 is CASSSGTGDGYTF. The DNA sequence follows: TGTGCCAGCAGCTCGGGGACAGGGGACGGCTACACCTTC.